This record looks at one T cell receptor beta chain sequence and its context. Its antigen remains unidentified. MiXCR, run by TCRdb on the 5' RACE reads, gives a single entry per CDR3 protein. The sample shows some 500,000 distinct CDR3 sequences, 7.5% to 10% of them seen only once. The sample originates from a study of identical twins. Broader study findings: With abundant cord blood beta clonotypes, insertions were fewer; memory repertoires showed no such pattern.

CDR1 DFQATT and CDR2 SNEGSKA come from the germline V gene (reference sequence). V was trimmed by 7 bases and J by 6 bases, leaving 19 bases between them. The CDR3 covers 14 residues. These same records also appear under a second study, on yellow fever vaccine responses in identical twins.

The sequence was obtained from a woman between 18 and 29 years old in good health. Sequenced material: PBMCs. The gene calls are TRBV20-1 and TRBJ2-1, with D perhaps TRBD2 (6 bases). The CDR3 region has the DNA TGCAGTGTTACAGCGGGCATTGGTTCCAATGAGCAGTTCTTC. It translates to CSVTAGIGSNEQFF.